This TCR beta chain was sequenced in a study of cytomegalovirus exposure and HLA in healthy donors (TCRdb year 2017). Regarding the research as a whole: According to an earlier analysis of several hundred of the donors, 150 million to 200 million T cells yielded 117 million unique TCR beta sequences and more than 250 Gb of sequence data. Approximately 310 gigabases of sequencing data and approximately 93 million unique TCR sequences were included in an early release covering 550 to 650 HLA-typed donors. Of the roughly 400 genotyped donors, approximately 80% fell in the genetic ancestry cluster associated with self-reported Caucasian donors. The study aimed to test whether cataloging public T cell receptors could reveal signatures of past pathogen exposure. The study profiled the T cell repertoires of fewer than 850 subjects by immunosequencing and related them to cytomegalovirus serostatus. Along with the roughly 710-subject first cohort, a separate validation cohort of 120 different subjects was used. To predict cytomegalovirus infection status, the study brought together high-throughput TCR immunosequencing, statistical association of individual TCRs with disease status, and machine learning. A later analysis re-examined previously published TCR beta repertoires from roughly 650 donors and added high-resolution HLA genotyping to investigate patterns of TCR occurrence. Rather than drawing on any new phenotypic data, the later analysis identified candidate immune exposures from TCR beta sequences and the way those sequences occurred across donors. An earlier analysis of some 500 of the donors used high-throughput TCR beta sequencing to judge whether each TCR beta V gene segment behaved as functional or pseudogenic. Donor age, sex, ethnicity and CMV serostatus were compiled together with the repertoire data. A later genetic analysis took genome-wide SNP genotypes for about 65% of the 666 donors and used that subset as a discovery cohort. All discovery cohort repertoires had been generated on a single sequencing platform. Class I and class II HLA loci were covered by the typing at four-digit resolution. Typing coverage differed by locus: A, B, C, DRB1 and DQB1 were typed in about 620-630 donors, DQA1 in around 500, DPA1 in approximately 600, and DPB1 in around 490. About 5 DR-DQ haplotypes were handled as single units for association and clustering, since linkage in the cohort was strong. Among some 400 genotyped donors of the cohort, an average of 235,054 unique TCR beta nucleotide sequences were sequenced per donor, approximately 20% of them non-productive.

Results and caveats for the whole study, not just this receptor: In vitro tests confirmed that a few of the cytomegalovirus-associated TCR beta chains recognize cytomegalovirus antigens. In the study, 150 to 200 TCR beta chains were listed as associated with cytomegalovirus. Strong co-occurrence of HLA alleles, especially DR and DQ, made assigning TCR associations to individual alleles difficult. In a later analysis, several top co-occurrence clusters were reported to appear linked to parvovirus B19, influenza, CMV and Epstein-Barr virus. The classifier was reported to diagnose cytomegalovirus status with high specificity and sensitivity in both the original cohort and the validation cohort. The presence/absence analyses assumed that sequencing depth was roughly uniform across donors, and that assumption may not be true. This cohort had only TCR beta chains sequenced, and the lack of alpha or paired-chain data limited which features could be detected. A further reported finding was that TCR beta sequences accurately predicted the HLA-A and HLA-B alleles for most subjects in the first cohort. It was suggested by the authors that the approach could potentially be generalized to other disease states and immunological phenotypes. Linkage disequilibrium might explain the correlated functional status among segregating V segments, but an unknown experimental factor could not be excluded. Because counts were too low, roughly 18 rarely observed V segments, including chromosome 9 orphons, were left out of the earlier analysis of about 620 of the donors. In a later genetic analysis, a missense DCLRE1C variant was associated with V-gene and J-gene trimming of TCR beta chains, and the association was replicated in an independent cohort. The sequencing pipeline was judged likely to have produced a cluster of highly shared sequence variants as a technical artifact. In a later analysis, HLA-associated TCR beta chains showed more clonal expansion and lower generation probabilities than non-associated chains that were equally common. Immune exposure information for the cohort was limited to CMV serostatus. Because HLA typing was missing for some donors at each locus, association tests included only the typed subset. A later analysis associated 16,951 TCR beta sequences with specific HLA alleles at a false discovery rate of 0.05. In a later analysis, the rate of TCR association differed among HLA loci, with DRB1 alleles having the most associated TCRs and HLA-C alleles having the fewest. Across donors, most TCR sequences were observed very rarely, whereas some public TCRs were present in many individuals. Some IMGT-functional V segments, including TRBV6-2 and TRBV6-3, could not be distinguished by the 87-base-pair reads and were therefore excluded. A later genetic analysis reported fewer N-insertions in productive TCRs among donors in an Asian-associated ancestry cluster than the roughly 670-donor mean. Broadly in line with IMGT annotations, most TCR beta V segments showed up in productive rearrangements about 87% or about 30% of the time in an earlier analysis of about 500 of the donors. Most CMV-associated TCR beta chains appeared to be HLA-restricted in a later analysis, and the HLA associations seemed to be driven largely by CMV exposure.

Spanning cysteine to phenylalanine, the CDR3 consists of 14 amino acids. The CDR3 DNA has 42 bases and is translated from base 1. CDR1 and CDR2 are read off the germline V gene (reference sequence) as SGHNT and YYREEE. A distance of 13 bases separates the germline ends of V and J, which lose 2 bases and 5 bases respectively. Concerning this clone itself: This receptor's antigen is unknown.

Receptor amplification or capture employed the immunoSEQ multiplex PCR assay. The multiplex PCR relied on a mix of 60 forward primers for TCR Vbeta segments and 13 reverse primers for TCR Jbeta segments. The CDR3 region of rearranged TCR beta genes was amplified from genomic DNA by a multiplex PCR assay. On the Illumina HiSeq System, the amplified TCR beta libraries were sequenced as 87-base-pair reads. The authors' pipeline ran thus. A later analysis counted tens of millions of unique TCR beta chains across the 666 repertoires, and around 12 million of these chains were shared by at least two donors. To remove PCR and sequencing errors, raw reads were error-corrected and collapsed into unique sequences using a nearest-neighbor algorithm that merged closely related sequences. To assign V, D and J gene segments, CDR3 sequences were aligned to IMGT reference sequences. For a sequence to be retained, at least a six-nucleotide match to both a V gene segment and a J gene segment was required. A rearrangement was called productive if the CDR3 had no stop codons and remained in frame with V and J, and every other rearrangement was called non-productive. Following IMGT convention, CDR3 was defined as the stretch from the second conserved V-encoded cysteine to the conserved J-encoded phenylalanine. The earlier analysis of 500 to 650 of the donors excluded any sequence lacking an unambiguous match to a single V gene segment. In an earlier analysis of approximately 550 of the donors, V segments were called functional above 56.7% productive rearrangements and were called segregating when the between-donor standard deviation exceeded 5%. A statistical classification framework was built to diagnose cytomegalovirus status from the catalog of TCR beta chain sequences. V and J gene assignment, in a later analysis, came from comparing TCR nucleotide sequences with IMGT/GENE-DB human TR gene sequences. The TCRdist pipeline was used in a later analysis to assign CDR3 sequences and most-parsimonious VDJ recombination scenarios. In a later analysis, each TCR beta chain was defined by its CDR3 amino acid sequence together with its V-gene family, and reads without a unique V-gene family were excluded. To address suspected cross-contamination and a sequencing artifact, a later analysis removed 450 to 700 highly shared, low-generation-probability nucleotide sequences. For each public chain, a later analysis derived a clonal expansion index from normalized ranks of inferred template counts within each repertoire. A later analysis computed generation probabilities with a VDJ recombination model fitted to out-of-frame rearrangements, and checked the results against IGoR. A later analysis scored TCR-TCR, TCR-HLA and TCR-CMV co-occurrence with hypergeometric tests, applying a repertoire-size bias correction to TCR pairs. False discovery rates were estimated in a later analysis by permuting HLA or CMV assignments 20 times. In a later analysis, co-occurring TCRs were grouped using DBSCAN, with TCRdist sequence similarity added in when clustering inside HLA-allele-positive subsets. Co-occurrence clustering excluded repertoires with fewer than 30,000 or more than 120,000 public chains, plus five with anomalous nucleotide sharing. The source is immuneACCESS, and TCRdb retained only in-frame sequences with V and J called. Part of the clones is not carried over; for the studies checked, unresolved V genes explain less than half of this, and the remainder is unexplained. V and J calls and clone size are as listed in that table; D and trimming were resolved from the DNA. This sample's table has entries for 60,000 to 85,000 clones. Roughly 15% of the sample comes from the top ten.

The cohort comprised some 730 healthy bone marrow donors. At the time of sampling, all cohort members were nominally healthy, though unrecorded immune exposures were likely present. The donor tested CMV seropositive, placing the donor among the 289 seropositive members of the cohort. Each donor provided a peripheral blood sample, and peripheral blood mononuclear cells were used for TCR beta sequencing. Genomic DNA extraction from the blood cell samples was performed with the Qiagen DNeasy Blood Extraction Kit. The source material was PBMCs. Recombination linked TRBV5-4 to TRBJ1-1; the D gene cannot be resolved reliably. The TCR comes from a man aged 50-59 years in good health and CMV-seropositive. The CDR3 in this case is CASSFSRSRTEAFF. The sequenced DNA is TGTGCCAGCAGCTTCTCCCGGTCGCGGACTGAAGCTTTCTTT.